This entry concerns a single TCR beta chain. No antigen is known for it. No much larger clonotype is one base removed from it; base qualities were not supplied. TCRbeta CDR3 regions were amplified from genomic DNA using the immunoSEQ Assay, a bias-controlled multiplex PCR. Regarding the original processing steps: The number of nucleated cells in each sample was estimated by amplification of reference gene primers within the assay. To quantify the absolute abundance of each unique TCRbeta CDR3 rearrangement, sequence reads were collapsed and filtered. For each sample, productive Simpson clonality was calculated by taking the square root of Simpson's diversity index across productive rearrangements. TCRdb holds this immuneACCESS table with in-frame rearrangements only. Some clones are missing; in checked studies, unresolved V genes explain under half, and the rest has no known cause. From that table come the V and J calls and clone size; the DNA was used to work out D and trimming. For this sample the table gives some 320,000 clones, of which approximately 88% were detected only once. The biggest ten clones account for 5.5% to 8.5% of the sample.

Another Seattle source contributed samples from volunteer blood donors who had recovered from COVID-19. Each collaborating institution followed its own protocols to collect whole blood in K2EDTA tubes. For TCRbeta analysis, collaborator samples were shipped as frozen whole blood, as isolated PBMCs, or as DNA extracted from either sample type. This sample is drawn from a study of blood T cell repertoires in COVID-19 (TCRdb year 2020). As for the study more broadly: Collaborator samples came from the United States, Italy and Spain and covered acute and convalescent phases of COVID-19. Where available, HLA class I and class II types were obtained from metadata supplied by the sample provider rather than from assay-based typing. Deeply sampled blood TCRbeta repertoires from subjects exposed to, actively infected with, or recovered from COVID-19 were included in the dataset. The material from the prospective study consisted of cDNA or gDNA derived from T cells, B-cell-depleted T cells, or PBMCs. Sample metadata almost always included a de-identified subject ID, COVID-19 status, age in years and sex. The repertoires were released in a freely available public database meant as a resource for research on the immune response to SARS-CoV-2. Samples were obtained from the ongoing ImmuneRACE study (first 160 participants) and from about 1,300 subjects provided by 6 global collaborators. On the study overall, not on this receptor specifically: Clinical and demographic metadata were provided uncurated, with the amount varying by source and participant.

CDR1 and CDR2 (SNHLY, FYNNEI) derive from the germline V gene. From the cysteine up to the phenylalanine, the CDR3 has a length of 14 residues. Of all the DNA, just the CDR3 is kept, 42 bases in frame from base 1. V is shortened by 5 bases, J by 5 bases, and the region joining them spans 16 bases. The source is a woman younger than 45 who had recovered from COVID-19. The sample consisted of peripheral blood. The sequence is built from TRBV2 and TRBJ2-7; perhaps TRBD2 is the D gene, with 5 bases matching. The CDR3 region: CASSIRDFPHEQYF. The nucleotide sequence reads TGTGCCAGCAGTATCCGGGATTTCCCCCACGAGCAGTACTTC.